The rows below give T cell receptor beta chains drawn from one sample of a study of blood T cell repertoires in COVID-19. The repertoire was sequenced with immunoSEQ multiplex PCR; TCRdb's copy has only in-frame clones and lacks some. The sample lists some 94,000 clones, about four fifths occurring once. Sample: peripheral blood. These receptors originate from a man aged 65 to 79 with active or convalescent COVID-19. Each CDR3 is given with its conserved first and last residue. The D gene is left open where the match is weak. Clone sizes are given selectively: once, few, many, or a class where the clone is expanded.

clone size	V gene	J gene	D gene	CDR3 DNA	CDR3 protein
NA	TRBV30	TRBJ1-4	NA	TGTGCCTGGAAACAGGGTCCAACTAATGAAAAACTGTTTTTT	CAWKQGPTNEKLFF
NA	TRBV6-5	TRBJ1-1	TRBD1	TGTGCCAGCAAGAGGGACAGCAACACTGAAGCTTTCTTT	CASKRDSNTEAFF
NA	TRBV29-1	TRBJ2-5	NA	TGCAGTGCCGAGGGGGACCAAGAGACCCAGTACTTC	CSAEGDQETQYF
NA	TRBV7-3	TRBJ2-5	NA	TGTGCCAGCAGCTTATCACTAGATTCCGAGACCCAGTACTTC	CASSLSLDSETQYF
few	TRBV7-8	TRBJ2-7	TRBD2	TGTGCCAGCAGCTTAGCCCTAGCGGGGGGGCTGTACGAGCAGTACTTC	CASSLALAGGLYEQYF
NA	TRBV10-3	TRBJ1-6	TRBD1	TGTGCCATCAGGCTGACAGGGGGCAATAATTCACCCCTCCACTTT	CAIRLTGGNNSPLHF
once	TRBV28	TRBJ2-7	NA	TGTGCCAGCAGTTTCTTCGGGGGTCGGGAGCAGTACTTC	CASSFFGGREQYF
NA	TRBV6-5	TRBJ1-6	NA	TGTGCCAGCAGTTACACAAGACAGAATTCACCCCTCCACTTT	CASSYTRQNSPLHF
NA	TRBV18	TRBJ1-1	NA	TGTGCCAGCTCCCCTTCAGGGCTGGCTGAAGCTTTCTTT	CASSPSGLAEAFF
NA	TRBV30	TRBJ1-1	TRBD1	TGTGCCTGGAGTGGGACAGGCTACACTGAAGCTTTCTTT	CAWSGTGYTEAFF
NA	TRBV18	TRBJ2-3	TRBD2	TGTGCCAGCTCGTCTGGGACTAGCGAGGCAGATACGCAGTATTTT	CASSSGTSEADTQYF
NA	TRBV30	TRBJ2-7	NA	TGTGCCTGGACCATCAGCTCCTACGAGCAGTACTTC	CAWTISSYEQYF
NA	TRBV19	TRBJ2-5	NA	TGTGCCAGTAGTATAGGGGGGCTAGAGACCCAGTACTTC	CASSIGGLETQYF
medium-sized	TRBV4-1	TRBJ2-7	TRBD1	TGCGCCAGCAAGTTTCGACCCTCCGGGACAGGTGATTCCTACGAGCAGTACTTC	CASKFRPSGTGDSYEQYF
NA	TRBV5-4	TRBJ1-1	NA	TGTGCCAGCAGCGCGGACAGCCAGAACACTGAAGCTTTCTTT	CASSADSQNTEAFF
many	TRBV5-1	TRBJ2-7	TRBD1	TGCGCCAGCAGCCAATACAGGGGGCACTACGAGCAGTACTTC	CASSQYRGHYEQYF
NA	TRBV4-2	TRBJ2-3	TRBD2	TGTGCCAGCAGCCCCATCCTAGCGGGGGGACGAATAAGCACAGATACGCAGTATTTT	CASSPILAGGRISTDTQYF
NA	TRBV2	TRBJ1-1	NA	TGTGCCAGCAGATCGACAGCCCTGATGAACACTGAAGCTTTCTTT	CASRSTALMNTEAFF
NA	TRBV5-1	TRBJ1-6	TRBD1	TGCGCCAGCAGCTTGGGTCAAACTTCGGACAGGGTTAGCTCCTATAATTCACCCCTCCACTTT	CASSLGQTSDRVSSYNSPLHF
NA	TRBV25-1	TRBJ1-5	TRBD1	TGTGCCAGCCGAGCGACAGGGGGGAATCAGCCCCAGCATTTT	CASRATGGNQPQHF
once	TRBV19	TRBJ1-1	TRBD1	TGTGCCAGTAGTATCAATACAGGGGCTGGATCTGAAGCTTTCTTT	CASSINTGAGSEAFF
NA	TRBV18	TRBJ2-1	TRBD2	TGTGCCAGCTCCCTACTAGCGGGGGGTTACAATGAGCAGTTCTTC	CASSLLAGGYNEQFF
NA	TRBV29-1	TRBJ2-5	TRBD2	TGCAGCGTGAATCCTAGCGGGAGCCAAGAGACCCAGTACTTC	CSVNPSGSQETQYF
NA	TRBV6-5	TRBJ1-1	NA	TGTGCCAGCAGTTACTCACCGGGGAAACCTGAAGCTTTCTTT	CASSYSPGKPEAFF
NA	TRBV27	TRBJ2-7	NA	TGTGCCAGCAGTTCTCCCGCCGGGAGCTCCTACGAGCAGTACTTC	CASSSPAGSSYEQYF
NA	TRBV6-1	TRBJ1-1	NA	TGTGCCAGCAGTGAAGTTAATGCGGCGGAAGCTTTCTTT	CASSEVNAAEAFF
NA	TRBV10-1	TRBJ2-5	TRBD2	TGCGCCAGCAGCCCGGGGACTAGCGACTTACTAGAGACCCAGTACTTC	CASSPGTSDLLETQYF
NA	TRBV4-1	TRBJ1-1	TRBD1	TGCGCCAGCAGCCCGACAGGGACACAGAACACTGAAGCTTTCTTT	CASSPTGTQNTEAFF
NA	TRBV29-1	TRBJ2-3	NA	TGCAGCGTTAGCCGGGAGCGGCCGCAGTATTTT	CSVSRERPQYF
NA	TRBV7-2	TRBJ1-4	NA	TGTGCCAGCAGCTCCCAACAGTTTATTAATGAAAAACTGTTTTTT	CASSSQQFINEKLFF
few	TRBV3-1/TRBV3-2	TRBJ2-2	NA	TGTGCCAGCAGAACCAGGGTCACCGGGGAGCTGTTTTTT	CASRTRVTGELFF
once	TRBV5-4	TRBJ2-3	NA	TGTGCCAGCAGCTTGCAGGGCACAGATACGCAGTATTTT	CASSLQGTDTQYF
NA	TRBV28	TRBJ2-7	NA	TGTGCCAGCAGTTCAGCGGGACAGGCTAACTTC	CASSSAGQANF
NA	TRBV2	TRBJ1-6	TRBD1	TGTGCCAGCGCTAGGACAGGGGATGAAAATTCACCCCTCCACTTT	CASARTGDENSPLHF
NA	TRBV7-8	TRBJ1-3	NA	TGTGCCAGCAACTCAGGGCTGCTCTCTGGAAACACCATATATTTT	CASNSGLLSGNTIYF
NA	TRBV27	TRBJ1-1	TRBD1	TGTGCCAGCAGTTTAGACAGGGGGCGTGCCACTGAAGCTTTCTTT	CASSLDRGRATEAFF
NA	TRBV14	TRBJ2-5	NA	TGTGCCAGCAGCCAAGAGACGACACCTCGTGAGACCCAGTACTTC	CASSQETTPRETQYF
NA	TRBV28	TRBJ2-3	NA	TGTGCCAGCCCACCTCAGGGCGACCGGGCCACAGATACGCAGTATTTT	CASPPQGDRATDTQYF
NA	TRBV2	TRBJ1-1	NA	TGTGCCAGCAGTGTGGTAAGAGGGACTGAAGCTTTCTTT	CASSVVRGTEAFF
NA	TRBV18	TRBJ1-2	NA	TGTGCCAGCTCGCCCCGGGAATCGGGCTATGGCTACACCTTC	CASSPRESGYGYTF
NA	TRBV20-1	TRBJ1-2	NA	TGCAGTGCTAGACGACTTGCTGGCTACACCTTC	CSARRLAGYTF
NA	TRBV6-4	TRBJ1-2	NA	TGTGCCAGCATGGGGATGGGGGGAAACTATGGCTACACCTTC	CASMGMGGNYGYTF
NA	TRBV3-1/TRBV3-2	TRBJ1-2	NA	TGTGCCAGCAGCCAAGGTTGGGGGGGAATTAACTATGGCTACACCTTC	CASSQGWGGINYGYTF
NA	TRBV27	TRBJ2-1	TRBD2	TGTGCCAGCAGTTTATGGGCTAGCGGGGGTAGCTCCTACAATGAGCAGTTCTTC	CASSLWASGGSSYNEQFF
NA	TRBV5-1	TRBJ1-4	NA	TGCGCCAGCAGCTTGGGGATGACAGGAACAACTAATGAAAAACTGTTTTTT	CASSLGMTGTTNEKLFF
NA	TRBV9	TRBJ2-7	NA	TGTGCCAGCAGCGTAGTCTCAGACTCCCAGGGCGAGCAGTACTTC	CASSVVSDSQGEQYF
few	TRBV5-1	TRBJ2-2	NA	TGCGCCAGCAGCTCTCAGGGGTACACCGGGGAGCTGTTTTTT	CASSSQGYTGELFF
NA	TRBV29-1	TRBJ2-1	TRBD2	TGCAGCGCCACTAGCGGGGGCCAGAGGGATCTGCGGTTCTTC	CSATSGGQRDLRFF
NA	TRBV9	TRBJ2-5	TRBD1	TGTGCCAGCAGCGTAGGAGGGACAGGGGGGCAAGAGACCCAGTACTTC	CASSVGGTGGQETQYF
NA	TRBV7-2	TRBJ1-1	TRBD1	TGTGCCAGCAGCTTAGTCGGGACAGGGGGGGACACTGAAGCTTTCTTT	CASSLVGTGGDTEAFF
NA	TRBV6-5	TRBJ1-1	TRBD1	TGTGCCAGCAGATCTGGGACAGCCAACACTGAAGCTTTCTTT	CASRSGTANTEAFF
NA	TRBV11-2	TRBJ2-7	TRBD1	TGTGCCAGCAGCTTGATGGACAGGGTCACCTACGAGCAGTACTTC	CASSLMDRVTYEQYF